These 27 T cell receptor beta chains came from one sample sequenced in a study of blood T cells in healthy people across ages. A J-beta primer mix and a sample-barcoded 5' primer were used in a second PCR of about 6 to 12 cycles. MiXCR, run by TCRdb on the 5' RACE reads, gives a single entry per CDR3 protein. The sample yields fewer than 1 million distinct CDR3 sequences, approximately 48% seen once. The sample taken for sequencing was blood. These receptors all come from a man between 60 and 75 years old in good health.

This clonotype has just a few counts. The chain has TRBV20-1 and TRBJ2-5; 13 bases fit TRBD2. The trim removed 5 bases at V and 5 bases at J, leaving 8 bases unmatched. The CDR3 is 15 residues long. Germline values: CDR1 DFQATT, CDR2 SNEGSKA (reference sequence). CDR3 region: CSASAGLAGRETQYF. The CDR3, as DNA: TGCAGTGCTTCGGCGGGACTAGCGGGGCGGGAGACCCAGTACTTC.

This clonotype appeared a few times. V and J are TRBV7-8 and TRBJ1-5; D is uncertain. V dropped 9 bases and J dropped 0 bases, with 12 bases sitting between them. Germline-derived CDR1 and CDR2 are SGHVS and FQNEAQ. The CDR3 is 14 residues long. DNA of the CDR3: TGTGCCAGGAAAAAGGTCGTTAGCAATCAGCCCCAGCATTTT. Amino acids: CARKKVVSNQPQHF.

The chain recombines TRBV5-6 with TRBJ2-3, with D perhaps TRBD2 (6 bases). With 8 bases removed from V and 1 base from J, the gap between germline ends came to 11 bases. The V gene's germline CDR1 is SGHDT and CDR2 YYEEEE. CDR3 size: 13 residues. The CDR3: CASWEAGTDTQYF. In DNA, the CDR3 is TGTGCCAGTTGGGAGGCGGGCACAGATACGCAGTATTTT.

This clonotype was observed a few times. The chain couples TRBV12-3 or TRBV12-4 to TRBJ2-4, with D tentatively TRBD2 (5 bases). TRBJ2-7 explains the end of the DNA better; the J call may be wrong. This CDR3 is built from 14 residues. The CDR3 region has the DNA TGTGCCAGCAGTTTCGCCCTAGCAGGTTACGAGCAGTACTTC. Its translation is CASSFALAGYEQYF.

Regarding this clonotype: The junction and the germline gene differ at one end; a read error may be behind it. This chain links TRBV20-1 with TRBJ1-6, with no clear D. The CDR3 length is 13 residues. In germline, CDR1 is DFQATT, CDR2 SNEGSKA (reference sequence). The CDR3 coding sequence is TGCAGCGCTAGGTTGTACGATAATTCACCCCTCCACTTT. Its translation: CSARLYDNSPLHF.

The CDR3 loop is CASGLSRLAGAEYF. The CDR3 bases are TGTGCTAGTGGTTTGTCACGACTAGCGGGGGCGGAGTACTTC. The J gene is TRBJ2-7, the V gene TRBV12-5; 12 bases are shared with TRBD2. The trim removed 2 bases at V and 11 bases at J, leaving 7 bases unmatched. The germline V gene has CDR1 LGHNT and CDR2 FRNRAP. The CDR3 spans 14 residues.

V usage is TRBV5-6 and J usage is TRBJ2-3, with a tentative D call TRBD1 (5 bases). This CDR3 is built from 15 residues. Germline V gene data show CDR1 as SGHDT and CDR2 as YYEEEE. Trimming cost V 0 bases and J 2 bases, with 10 bases left between them. The CDR3 DNA reads TGTGCCAGCAGCTTGGAAGGGGTCCTCACAGATACGCAGTATTTT. As protein: CASSLEGVLTDTQYF.

In this sample, this clonotype turned up once. The chain carries TRBV6-6 and TRBJ2-3; D possibly uses TRBD1 or TRBD2 (5 bases each). V lost 10 bases to trimming and J lost 3 bases, with 20 bases between them. Germline-derived CDR1 and CDR2 are MNHNY and SVGAGI (reference sequence). The CDR3 is 15 residues long. CDR3 coding DNA: TGTGCCACCAAGCGCAGGGACCAAGGGACAGATACGCAGTATTTT. Residues: CATKRRDQGTDTQYF.

This clonotype was found a few times. J is TRBJ1-2 and V is TRBV5-5; no reliable D call. The CDR3 contains 14 residues. V was cut by 1 base and J by 2 bases, with 9 bases left in between. Germline CDR1 and CDR2: SGHKS and YYEKEE (reference sequence). The CDR3 nucleotides read TGTGCCAGCAGCTTGAACAATTACAACTATGGCTACACCTTC. Translated, it gives CASSLNNYNYGYTF.

This clonotype appeared a few times. The gene calls are TRBV29-1 and TRBJ1-1, with 7 bases aligning to TRBD1. V lost 8 bases, J lost 4 bases, and 7 bases stayed unmatched. From germline, CDR1 is SQVTM and CDR2 ANQGSEA. This CDR3 has 12 residues. The CDR3 loop reads CSYGTAPTEAFF. The CDR3 region has the DNA TGCAGCTATGGGACAGCCCCCACTGAAGCTTTCTTT.

In its sample, this clonotype was seen a few times. The chain is built from TRBV20-1 and TRBJ2-4, with TRBD2 matching over 10 bases. J gave up 6 bases and V 6 bases, and 11 bases lay outside the gene matches. The CDR3 length is 15 residues. Germline lookup yields CDR1 DFQATT and CDR2 SNEGSKA (reference sequence). The CDR3 spells CSAPEAGGPINIQYF. The CDR3 DNA follows: TGCAGTGCGCCAGAAGCGGGGGGGCCAATAAACATTCAGTACTTC.

This clonotype has more than one count but fewer than ten. The J gene is TRBJ2-3, the V gene TRBV29-1; the match to TRBD2 covers 8 bases. V lost 4 bases, J lost 0 bases, and 3 bases stayed unmatched. This CDR3 is built from 14 residues. CDR1 and CDR2 (germline): SQVTM, ANQGSEA. CDR3 region: CSVGTSSSTDTQYF. The CDR3 DNA reads as TGCAGCGTTGGGACTAGCTCTAGCACAGATACGCAGTATTTT.

This clonotype turned up a few times. The chain links TRBV7-2 to TRBJ2-5; 10 bases agree with TRBD1. CDR1 and CDR2 (germline): SGHTA, FQGNSA. The junction had 4 bases not matched to a gene; V was cut back by 2 bases and J by 4 bases. The CDR3 extends over 15 amino acids. This CDR3 reads CASSLTGTGVETQYF. The CDR3 bases are TGTGCCAGCAGCTTAACCGGGACAGGGGTAGAGACCCAGTACTTC.

This clonotype came up a few times. This chain joins TRBV4-3 and TRBJ2-5, with TRBD2 matching over 9 bases. The CDR3 is made up of 17 amino acids. Germline CDR1 reads LGHNA; CDR2 reads YSLEER. Germline trimming cut 4 bases from V and 2 bases from J; bases unmatched to any gene: 11. The CDR3 here is CASSRLFSTSGQETQYF. Here the CDR3 DNA reads TGCGCCAGCAGCCGACTTTTCTCGACTAGCGGACAAGAGACCCAGTACTTC.

This chain connects TRBV7-2 to TRBJ1-4; D remains unclear. This CDR3 comprises 14 residues. The germline CDR1 and CDR2 sequences are SGHTA and FQGNSA. Trimming took off 5 bases at V and 8 bases at J, with 15 bases between the two ends. In DNA form, the CDR3 reads TGTGCCAGCAGCCCCCCCGGACGCCCAGAAAAACTGTTTTTT. Translating it yields CASSPPGRPEKLFF.

A few counts support this clonotype. V usage is TRBV2 and J usage is TRBJ2-4; 9 bases line up with TRBD1. Near its end, the DNA agrees better with TRBJ2-7, so the J call may be wrong. The CDR3 has 13 residues. Germline CDR1 and CDR2: SNHLY and FYNNEI. The CDR3 region has the DNA TGTGCCAGCAGAGACAGGGGGGGGTACGAGCAGTACTTC. It yields the protein CASRDRGGYEQYF.

This chain links TRBV7-2 with TRBJ1-6, with D uncertain. The CDR3 length is 14 residues. V lost 5 bases and J 9 bases, leaving 14 bases between the germline ends. The germline gives CDR1 SGHTA, CDR2 FQGNSA. CDR3 in DNA: TGTGCCAGCAGCCCCCGCGGGGTAGGTTCACCCCTCCACTTT. Translating gives CASSPRGVGSPLHF.

The chain employs TRBV16 and TRBJ1-1, with D unresolved. The CDR3 runs to 15 residues. V was clipped by 0 bases and J by 5 bases, with 13 bases between them. Germline CDR1 KGHSY, CDR2 FQNENV. CDR3 loop: CASSQSSVEGTEAFF. For the CDR3, the DNA is TGTGCCAGCAGCCAATCGAGTGTAGAGGGAACTGAAGCTTTCTTT. The full variable domain, in which reference TRBV16 and TRBJ1-1 provide the parts outside the CDR3, is GEEVAQTPKHLVRGEGQKAKLYCAPIKGHSYVFWYQQVLKNEFKFLISFQNENVFDETGMPKERFSAKCLPNSPCSLEIQATKLEDSAVYFCASSQSSVEGTEAFFGQGTRLTVV.

This clonotype was seen more than once but under ten times. This sequence joins TRBV6-2 or TRBV6-3 and TRBJ2-6; D gene unclear. Germline V gene sequence: CDR1 MNHEY, CDR2 SVGEGT. V was trimmed by 0 bases and J by 0 bases, leaving 18 bases between them. This CDR3 has 20 amino acids. The CDR3 sequence is CASSYSGLLVGYSGANVLTF. The CDR3 coding sequence is TGTGCCAGCAGTTACTCGGGGTTGTTAGTGGGATACTCTGGGGCCAACGTCCTGACTTTC.

V gene TRBV28 combines with J gene TRBJ2-2, with 12 bases lining up with TRBD2. After removal of 9 bases from V and 1 base from J, the junction contained 6 bases not matched to a gene. Germline-derived CDR1 and CDR2 are MDHEN and SYDVKM. The CDR3 runs to 16 residues. This CDR3 reads CASLLAGGKNTGELFF. CDR3 DNA: TGTGCCAGTTTACTAGCGGGGGGTAAGAACACCGGGGAGCTGTTTTTT. Looking up the rest from reference TRBV28 and TRBJ2-2 gives the full variable domain: DVKVTQSSRYLVKRTGEKVFLECVQDMDHENMFWYRQDPGLGLRLIYFSYDVKMKEKGDIPEGYSVSREKKERFSLILESASTNQTSMYLCASLLAGGKNTGELFFGEGSRLTVL.

This clonotype appeared a few times. The chain couples TRBV20-1 to TRBJ2-1, with D perhaps TRBD2 (5 bases). The V gene's germline CDR1 is DFQATT and CDR2 SNEGSKA (reference sequence). CDR3 length equals 14 residues. The V and J ends lost 3 bases and 7 bases respectively, with 16 bases between them. CDR3 DNA: TGCAGTGCTAGTGGTAGCGACGTCGTAAATGAGCAGTTCTTC. This sequence encodes CSASGSDVVNEQFF.

The chain carries TRBV25-1 and TRBJ2-5; perhaps TRBD2 as D (6 bases). V was cut by 2 bases and J by 5 bases, with 18 bases left in between. CDR1 is MGHDK and CDR2 is SYGVNS in the germline V gene. This CDR3 is built from 16 residues. This chain's CDR3 is CASSEGTYSSWETQYF. CDR3 coding DNA: TGTGCCAGCAGTGAAGGGACTTATAGTTCTTGGGAGACCCAGTACTTC.

The chain links TRBV7-8 to TRBJ1-2; tentative D call: TRBD1 (6 bases). The CDR3 contains 15 residues. The germline CDR1 and CDR2 sequences are SGHVS and FQNEAQ. V was cut by 0 bases and J by 4 bases, with 12 bases left in between. This chain's CDR3 is CASSLAGRRGYGYTF. DNA for the CDR3: TGTGCCAGCAGCTTAGCGGGGCGCAGGGGCTATGGCTACACCTTC.

This clonotype showed up just a few times. J is TRBJ2-7 and V is TRBV2; tentatively, D is TRBD1 (5 bases). Between the trimmed V and J ends, which lost 5 bases and 1 base, there was a span of 18 bases. Germline V gene sequence: CDR1 SNHLY, CDR2 FYNNEI. The CDR3 consists of 16 residues. The CDR3 protein is CASSPAEGAASYEQYF. CDR3 DNA sequence: TGTGCCAGCAGTCCGGCGGAAGGGGCCGCGTCCTACGAGCAGTACTTC.

The chain couples TRBV6-5 to TRBJ2-5, with 10 bases that match TRBD2. With V trimmed by 5 bases and J by 12 bases, 12 bases remained unmatched. CDR1 is MNHEY, CDR2 SVGAGI, per germline. This CDR3 has 14 amino acids. This CDR3 reads CASSPTGTSVPEYF. The CDR3 DNA follows: TGTGCCAGCAGTCCGACCGGGACTAGCGTACCAGAGTACTTC.

The CDR3 reads CASSQGLGHTDTQYF. In nucleotides, the CDR3 is TGTGCCAGCAGCCAGGGTCTCGGACACACAGATACGCAGTATTTT. The chain links TRBV5-6 to TRBJ2-3, with D tentatively TRBD1 (5 bases). CDR3 length: 15 residues. From germline, CDR1 is SGHDT and CDR2 YYEEEE. The germline V and J ends were trimmed by 4 bases and 2 bases, with 14 bases remaining between them.

A few counts support this clonotype. The chain uses TRBV29-1 and TRBJ1-1; D ambiguous. With 6 bases removed from V and 5 bases from J, the gap between germline ends came to 13 bases. Germline-derived CDR1 and CDR2 are SQVTM and ANQGSEA. The CDR3 is 12 amino acids. CDR3 nucleotide sequence: TGCAGCGTAACAACGGGGAAAACTGAAGCTTTCTTT. It translates to CSVTTGKTEAFF.